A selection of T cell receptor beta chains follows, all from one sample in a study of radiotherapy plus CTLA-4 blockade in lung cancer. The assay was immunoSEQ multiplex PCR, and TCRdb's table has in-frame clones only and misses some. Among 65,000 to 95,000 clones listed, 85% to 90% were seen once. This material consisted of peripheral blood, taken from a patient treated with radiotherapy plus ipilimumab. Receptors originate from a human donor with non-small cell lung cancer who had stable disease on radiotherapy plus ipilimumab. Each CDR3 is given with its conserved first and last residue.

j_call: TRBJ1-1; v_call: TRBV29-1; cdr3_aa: CSVERQVNTEAFF
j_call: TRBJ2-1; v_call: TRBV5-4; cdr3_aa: CASNRGFRDNSEQFF
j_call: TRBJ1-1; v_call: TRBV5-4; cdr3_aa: CASSLVGRENTEAFF
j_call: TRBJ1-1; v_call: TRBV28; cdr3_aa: CASTPQGVGTEAFF
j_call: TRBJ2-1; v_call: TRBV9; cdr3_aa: CASSPGGYNEQFF
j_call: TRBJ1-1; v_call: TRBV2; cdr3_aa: CASSTGLNTEAFF
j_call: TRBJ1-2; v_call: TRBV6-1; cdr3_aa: CASSVGQGVGGYTF
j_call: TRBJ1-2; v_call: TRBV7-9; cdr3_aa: CASTTLTGTYAGYTF
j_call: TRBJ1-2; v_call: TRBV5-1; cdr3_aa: CASSLGTTILLGYTF
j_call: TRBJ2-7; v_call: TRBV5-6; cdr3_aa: CASSGGQETYEQYF
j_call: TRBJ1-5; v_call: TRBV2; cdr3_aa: CASSLGGGNQPQHF
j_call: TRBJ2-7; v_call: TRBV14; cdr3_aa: CASSQSGGGTYEQYF
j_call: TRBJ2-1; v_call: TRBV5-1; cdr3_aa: CASSVFPSGEQEQFF
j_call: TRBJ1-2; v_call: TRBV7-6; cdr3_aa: CASSFRGDGYTF
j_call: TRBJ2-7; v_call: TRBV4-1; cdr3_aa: CASSHPDPPYEQYF
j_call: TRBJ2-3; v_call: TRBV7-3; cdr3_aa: CASSSSAQGTQYF
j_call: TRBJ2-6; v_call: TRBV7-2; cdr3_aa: CASSRGSPGANVLTF
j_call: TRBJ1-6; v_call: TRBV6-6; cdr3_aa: CASSYSGGRDSPLHF
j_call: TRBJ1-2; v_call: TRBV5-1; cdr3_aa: CASRPRTDLYGYTF
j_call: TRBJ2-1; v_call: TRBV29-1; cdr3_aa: CSVVLGGGQFF
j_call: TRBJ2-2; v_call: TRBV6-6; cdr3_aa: CASIRQGWTGELFF
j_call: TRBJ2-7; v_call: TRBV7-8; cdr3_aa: CASSLSGQGSYEQYF
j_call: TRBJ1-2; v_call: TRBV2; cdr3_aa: CASSDDGGAIKGYTF
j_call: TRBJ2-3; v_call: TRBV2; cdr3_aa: CASSGWREGTDTQYF
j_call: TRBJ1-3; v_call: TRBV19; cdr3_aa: CASSVTVSGNTIYF
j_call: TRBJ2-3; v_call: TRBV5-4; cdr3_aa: CASSRTSGRGGTQYF
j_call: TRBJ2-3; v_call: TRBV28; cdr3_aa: CATALAPRTDTQYF
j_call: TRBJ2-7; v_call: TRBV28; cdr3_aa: CASSLGDPTYEQYF
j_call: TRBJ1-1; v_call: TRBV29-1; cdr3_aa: CSVEAHRLNTEAFF
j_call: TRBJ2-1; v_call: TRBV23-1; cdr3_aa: CARGTESDNEQFF
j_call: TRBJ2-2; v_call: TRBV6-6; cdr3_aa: CASSYPRQGTTGELFF
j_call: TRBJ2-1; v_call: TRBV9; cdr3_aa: CASSPRGEEYNEQFF
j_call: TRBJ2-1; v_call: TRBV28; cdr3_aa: CACRDLGYNEQFF
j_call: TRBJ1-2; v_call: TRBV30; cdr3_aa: CAWSVLDGYTF
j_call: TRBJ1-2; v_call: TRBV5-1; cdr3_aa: CASSLVSGQGYTF
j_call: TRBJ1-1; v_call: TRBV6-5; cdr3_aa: CASSSQLNTEAFF
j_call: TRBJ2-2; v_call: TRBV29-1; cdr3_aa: CSVDTGTGPAGELFF
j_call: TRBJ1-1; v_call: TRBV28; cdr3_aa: CASSRPIEAFF
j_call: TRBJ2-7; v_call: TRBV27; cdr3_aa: CASSLVGGPSYEQYF
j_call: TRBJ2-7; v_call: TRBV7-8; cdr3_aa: CASSLNRDYEQYF
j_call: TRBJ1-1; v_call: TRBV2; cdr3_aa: CASRVDGNTEAFF
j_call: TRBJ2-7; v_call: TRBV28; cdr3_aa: CASTPAGLAGGGEQYF
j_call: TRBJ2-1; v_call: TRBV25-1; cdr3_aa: CASSEWRYNEQFF
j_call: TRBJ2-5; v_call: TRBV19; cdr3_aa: CASRVAVEGTQYF
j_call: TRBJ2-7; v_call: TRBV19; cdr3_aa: CASSTRRTYEQYF
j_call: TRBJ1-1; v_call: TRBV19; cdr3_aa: CASSLGAGGTAFF
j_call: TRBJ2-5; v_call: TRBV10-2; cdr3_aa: CASSESVGTGGLQETQYF
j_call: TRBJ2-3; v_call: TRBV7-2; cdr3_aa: CASSFHIGSTDTQYF
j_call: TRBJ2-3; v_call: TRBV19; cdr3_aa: CASSIGQGTDTQYF
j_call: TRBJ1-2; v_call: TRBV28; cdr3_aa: CASSPDRGGGYTF
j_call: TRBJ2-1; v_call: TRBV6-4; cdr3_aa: CASSARTSSDEQFF
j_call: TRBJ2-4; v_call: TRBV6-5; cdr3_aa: CASSYSGGSNIQYF
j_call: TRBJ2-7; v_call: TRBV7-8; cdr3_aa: CASSRRDGPNEQYF
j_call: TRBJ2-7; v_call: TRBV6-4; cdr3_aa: CASSESRETEQYF
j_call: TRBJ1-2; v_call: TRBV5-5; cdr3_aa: CASSLGERGRLYGYTF
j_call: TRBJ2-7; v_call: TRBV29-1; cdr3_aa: CSVEIPSPYEQYF
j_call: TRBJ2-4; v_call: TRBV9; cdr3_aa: CASNGGGAIQYF
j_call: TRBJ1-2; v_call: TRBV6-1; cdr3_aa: CASSGGDRFNYGYTF
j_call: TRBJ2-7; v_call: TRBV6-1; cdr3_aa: CASTGRTTTGEQYF